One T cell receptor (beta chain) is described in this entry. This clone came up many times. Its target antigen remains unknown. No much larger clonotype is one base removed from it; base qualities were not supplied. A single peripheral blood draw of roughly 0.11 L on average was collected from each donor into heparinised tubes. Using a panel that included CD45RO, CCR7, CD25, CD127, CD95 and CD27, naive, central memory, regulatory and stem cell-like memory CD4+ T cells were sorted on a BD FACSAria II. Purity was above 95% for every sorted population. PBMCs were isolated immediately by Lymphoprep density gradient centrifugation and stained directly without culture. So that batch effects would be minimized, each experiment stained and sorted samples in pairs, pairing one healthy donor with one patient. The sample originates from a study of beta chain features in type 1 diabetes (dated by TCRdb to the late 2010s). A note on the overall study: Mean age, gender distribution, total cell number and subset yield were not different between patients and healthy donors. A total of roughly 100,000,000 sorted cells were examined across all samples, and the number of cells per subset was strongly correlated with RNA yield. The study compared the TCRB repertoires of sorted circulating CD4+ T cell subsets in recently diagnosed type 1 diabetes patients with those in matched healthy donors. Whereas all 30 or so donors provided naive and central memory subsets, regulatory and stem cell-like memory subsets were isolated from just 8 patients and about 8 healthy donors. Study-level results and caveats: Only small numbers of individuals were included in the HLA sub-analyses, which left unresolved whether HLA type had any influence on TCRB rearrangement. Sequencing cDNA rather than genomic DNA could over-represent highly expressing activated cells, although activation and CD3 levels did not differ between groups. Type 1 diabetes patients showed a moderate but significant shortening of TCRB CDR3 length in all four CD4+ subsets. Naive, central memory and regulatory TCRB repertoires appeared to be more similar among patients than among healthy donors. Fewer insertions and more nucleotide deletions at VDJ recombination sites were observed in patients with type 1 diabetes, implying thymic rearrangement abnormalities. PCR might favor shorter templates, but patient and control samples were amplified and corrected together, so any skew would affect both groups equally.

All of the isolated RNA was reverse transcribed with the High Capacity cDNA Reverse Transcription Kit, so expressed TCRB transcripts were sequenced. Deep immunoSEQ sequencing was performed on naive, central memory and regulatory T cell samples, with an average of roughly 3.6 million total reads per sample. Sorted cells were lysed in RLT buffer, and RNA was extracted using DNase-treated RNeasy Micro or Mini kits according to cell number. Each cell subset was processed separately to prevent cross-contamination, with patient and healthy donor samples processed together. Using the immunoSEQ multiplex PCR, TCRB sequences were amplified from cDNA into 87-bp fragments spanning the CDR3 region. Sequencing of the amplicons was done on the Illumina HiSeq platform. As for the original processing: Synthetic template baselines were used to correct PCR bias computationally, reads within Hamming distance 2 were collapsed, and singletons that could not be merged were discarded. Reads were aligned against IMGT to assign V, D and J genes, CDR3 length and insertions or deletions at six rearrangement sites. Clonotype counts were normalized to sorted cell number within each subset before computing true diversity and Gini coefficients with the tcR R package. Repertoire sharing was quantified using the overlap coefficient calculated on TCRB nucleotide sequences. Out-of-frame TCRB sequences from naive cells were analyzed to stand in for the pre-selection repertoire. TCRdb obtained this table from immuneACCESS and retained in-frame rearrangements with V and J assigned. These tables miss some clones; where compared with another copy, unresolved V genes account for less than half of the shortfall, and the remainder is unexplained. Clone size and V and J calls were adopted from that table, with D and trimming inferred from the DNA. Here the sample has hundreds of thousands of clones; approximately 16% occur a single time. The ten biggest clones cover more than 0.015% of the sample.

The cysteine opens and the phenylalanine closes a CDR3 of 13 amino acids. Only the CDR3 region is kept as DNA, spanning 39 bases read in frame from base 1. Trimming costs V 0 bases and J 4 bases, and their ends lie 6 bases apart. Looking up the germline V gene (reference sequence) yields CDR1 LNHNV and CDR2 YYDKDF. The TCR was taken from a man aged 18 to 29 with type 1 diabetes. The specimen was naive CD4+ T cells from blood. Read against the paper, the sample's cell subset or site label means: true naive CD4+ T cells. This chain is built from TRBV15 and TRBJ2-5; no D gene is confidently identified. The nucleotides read TGTGCCACCAGCAGAGATGAGGCAGAGACCCAGTACTTC. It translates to CATSRDEAETQYF.